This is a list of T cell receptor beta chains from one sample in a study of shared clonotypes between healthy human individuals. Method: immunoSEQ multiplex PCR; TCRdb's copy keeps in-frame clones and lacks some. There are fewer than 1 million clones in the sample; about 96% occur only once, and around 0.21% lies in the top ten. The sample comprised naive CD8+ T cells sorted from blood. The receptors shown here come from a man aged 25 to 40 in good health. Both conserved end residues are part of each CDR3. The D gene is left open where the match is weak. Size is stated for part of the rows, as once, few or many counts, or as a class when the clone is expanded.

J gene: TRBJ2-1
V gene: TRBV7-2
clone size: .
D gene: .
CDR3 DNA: TGTGCCAGCAGCCACCGTAGCGGCGCTCACAATGAGCAGTTCTTC
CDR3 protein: CASSHRSGAHNEQFF

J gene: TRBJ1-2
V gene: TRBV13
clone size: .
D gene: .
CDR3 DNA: TGTGCCAGCAGCCCTCGGGGCAGGTCAAACTATGGCTACACCTTC
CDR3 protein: CASSPRGRSNYGYTF

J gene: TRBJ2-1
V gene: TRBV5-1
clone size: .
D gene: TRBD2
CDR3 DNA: TGCGCCAGCAGCTTGTTTCCTTTTAGCGGGAGCTCCTACAATGAGCAGTTCTTC
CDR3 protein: CASSLFPFSGSSYNEQFF

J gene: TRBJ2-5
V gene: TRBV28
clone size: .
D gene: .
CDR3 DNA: TGTGCCAGCAGTTTACCGGGCCAAGAGACCCAGTACTTC
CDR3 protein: CASSLPGQETQYF

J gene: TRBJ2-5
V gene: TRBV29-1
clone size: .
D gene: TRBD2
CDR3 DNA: TGCAGCCCCCGACTAGCGGGAGGGGGGGAGACCCAGTACTTC
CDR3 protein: CSPRLAGGGETQYF

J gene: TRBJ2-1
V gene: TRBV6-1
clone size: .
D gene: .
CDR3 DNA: TGTGCCAGCAGTGAAAGACAGGTTCTCCACTACAATGAGCAGTTCTTC
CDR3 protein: CASSERQVLHYNEQFF

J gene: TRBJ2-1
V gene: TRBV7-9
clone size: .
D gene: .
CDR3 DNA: TGTGCCAGCAGCTTAGGTAGCGATGAGCAGTTCTTC
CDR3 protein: CASSLGSDEQFF

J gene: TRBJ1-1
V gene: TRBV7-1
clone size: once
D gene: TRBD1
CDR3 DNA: TGTGCCAGCAGCTTATGGACAGGAGGAGACACTGAAGCTTTCTTT
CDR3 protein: CASSLWTGGDTEAFF

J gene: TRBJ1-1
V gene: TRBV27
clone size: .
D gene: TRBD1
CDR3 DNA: TGTGCCAGCAGTTTATCCCCGACAGGGGTAACTGAAGCTTTCTTT
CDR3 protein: CASSLSPTGVTEAFF

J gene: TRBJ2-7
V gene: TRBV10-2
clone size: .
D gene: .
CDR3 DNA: TGCGCCAGCAGAAGCGGGACAGTCTACGAGCAGTACTTC
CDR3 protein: CASRSGTVYEQYF

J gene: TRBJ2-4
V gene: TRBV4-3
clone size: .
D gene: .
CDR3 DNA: TGCGCCAGCAGCCAAGGGTCAGGGGCGCAGGGAAACATTCAGTACTTC
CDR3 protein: CASSQGSGAQGNIQYF

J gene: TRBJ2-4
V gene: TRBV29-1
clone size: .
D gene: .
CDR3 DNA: TGCAGCGTCGACGGGACGGATCTAGCCAAAAACATTCAGTACTTC
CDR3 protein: CSVDGTDLAKNIQYF

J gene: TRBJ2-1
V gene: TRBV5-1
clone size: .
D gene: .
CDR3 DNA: TGCGCCAGCAGCCCAGAAGTTAGTGTGAGTGAGCAGTTCTTC
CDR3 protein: CASSPEVSVSEQFF

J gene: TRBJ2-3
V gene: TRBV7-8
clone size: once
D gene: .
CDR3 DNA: TGTGCCAGCAGCTTAGTAGCAGATACGCAGTATTTT
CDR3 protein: CASSLVADTQYF

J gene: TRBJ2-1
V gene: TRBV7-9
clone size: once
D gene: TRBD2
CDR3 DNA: TGTGCCAGCAGTCCCGGACTAGGTTACAATGAGCAGTTCTTC
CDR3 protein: CASSPGLGYNEQFF

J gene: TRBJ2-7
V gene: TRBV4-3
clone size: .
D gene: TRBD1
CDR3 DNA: TGCGCCAGCAGCCAAGATACTCCAGGGGGAGAGCAGTACTTC
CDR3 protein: CASSQDTPGGEQYF

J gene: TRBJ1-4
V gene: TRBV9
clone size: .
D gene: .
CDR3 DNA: TGTGCCAGCAGCGTAGAGATCGGGGGGCAGAAGGATGAAAAACTGTTTTTT
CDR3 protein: CASSVEIGGQKDEKLFF

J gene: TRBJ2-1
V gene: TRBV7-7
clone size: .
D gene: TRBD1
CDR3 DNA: TGTGCTAGCAGCTTATATCCGACAGGGATAAATGAGCAGTTCTTC
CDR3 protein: CASSLYPTGINEQFF

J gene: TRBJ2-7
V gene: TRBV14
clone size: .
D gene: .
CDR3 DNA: TGTGCCAGCAGCCAAGATGAGGTTTCGGATTCCTACGAGCAGTACTTC
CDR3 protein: CASSQDEVSDSYEQYF

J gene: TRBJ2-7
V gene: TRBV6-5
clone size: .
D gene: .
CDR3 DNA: TGTGCCAGCAGTTGGGGGGACAGCTCCTACGAGCAGTACTTC
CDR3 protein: CASSWGDSSYEQYF

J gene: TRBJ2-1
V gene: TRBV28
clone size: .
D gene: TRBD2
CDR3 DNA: TGTGCCAGCAGTTTAACGGGAGGGCCCTCCTACAATGAGCAGTTCTTC
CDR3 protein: CASSLTGGPSYNEQFF

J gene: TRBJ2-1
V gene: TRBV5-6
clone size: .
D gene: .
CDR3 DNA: TGTGCCAGCAGCTCGAATGAGGGGAATGAGCAGTTCTTC
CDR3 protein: CASSSNEGNEQFF

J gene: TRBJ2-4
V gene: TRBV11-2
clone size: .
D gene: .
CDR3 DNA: TGTGCCAGCAGCGAACCCGGGGAGGCGGCTCAGTACTTC
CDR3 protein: CASSEPGEAAQYF

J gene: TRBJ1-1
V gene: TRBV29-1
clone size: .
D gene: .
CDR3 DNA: TGCAGCGTTGTCAAACAGGGAGAAAGATCTGAAGCTTTCTTT
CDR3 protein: CSVVKQGERSEAFF

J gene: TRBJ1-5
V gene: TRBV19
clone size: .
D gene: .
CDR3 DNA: TGTGCCAGTAGTATCGGGGAGGGACAGCCCCAGCATTTT
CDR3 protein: CASSIGEGQPQHF

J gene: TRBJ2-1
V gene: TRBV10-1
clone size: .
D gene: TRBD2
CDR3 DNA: TGCGCCAGCAGTGAGGGGTCGGGAGGGCCTTTGGATGAGCAGTTCTTC
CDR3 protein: CASSEGSGGPLDEQFF

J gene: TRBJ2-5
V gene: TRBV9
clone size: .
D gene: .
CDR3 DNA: TGTGCCAGCAGCGGAAGAGGGATGCGAGGGGAGACCCAGTACTTC
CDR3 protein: CASSGRGMRGETQYF

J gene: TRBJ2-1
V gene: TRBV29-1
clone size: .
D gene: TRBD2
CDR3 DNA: TGCAGCGTTTCAGGCGTGAGCGGGAGGGCAATAGGTGAGCAGTTCTTC
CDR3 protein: CSVSGVSGRAIGEQFF

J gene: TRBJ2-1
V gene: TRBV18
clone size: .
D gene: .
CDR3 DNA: TGTGCCAGCTCTCATACGGGGGCAGACTCCTACAATGAGCAGTTCTTC
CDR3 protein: CASSHTGADSYNEQFF

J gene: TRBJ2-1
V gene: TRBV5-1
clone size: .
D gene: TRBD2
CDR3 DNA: TGCGCCAGTAGCCTCACTAGCGCTAAGGGGAATGAGCAGTTCTTC
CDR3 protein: CASSLTSAKGNEQFF

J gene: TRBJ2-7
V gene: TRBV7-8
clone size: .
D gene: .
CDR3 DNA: TGTGCCAGCAGCCTGGCGAGCTCCTACGAGCAGTACTTC
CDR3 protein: CASSLASSYEQYF

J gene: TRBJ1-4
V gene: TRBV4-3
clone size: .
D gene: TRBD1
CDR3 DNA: TGCGCCAGCAGCGAGGACAGGGGAAATGAAAAACTGTTTTTT
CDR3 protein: CASSEDRGNEKLFF

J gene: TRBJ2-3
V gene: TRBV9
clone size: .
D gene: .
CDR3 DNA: TGTGCCAGCAGCCCTTGGGAGAGCCCTAGCACAGATACGCAGTATTTT
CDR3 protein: CASSPWESPSTDTQYF

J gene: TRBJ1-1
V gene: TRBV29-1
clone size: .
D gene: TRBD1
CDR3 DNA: TGCAGCGTTGAAGAAACAGGGGATATGAACACTGAAGCTTTCTTT
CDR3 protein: CSVEETGDMNTEAFF

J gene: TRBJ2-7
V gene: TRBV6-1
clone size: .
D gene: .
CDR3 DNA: TGTGCCAGCAGCCCTGACCCACAGAGCTCCTACGAGCAGTACTTC
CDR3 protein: CASSPDPQSSYEQYF

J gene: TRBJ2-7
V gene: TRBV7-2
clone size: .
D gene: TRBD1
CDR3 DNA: TGTGCCAGCAGCTTAGTTTACAGGGGCGACTCCTACGAGCAGTACTTC
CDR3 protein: CASSLVYRGDSYEQYF

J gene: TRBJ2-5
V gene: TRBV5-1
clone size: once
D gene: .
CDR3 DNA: TGCGCCAGCAGCTTGCGAGGGGCGAGGGGAGAAGAGACCCAGTACTTC
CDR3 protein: CASSLRGARGEETQYF

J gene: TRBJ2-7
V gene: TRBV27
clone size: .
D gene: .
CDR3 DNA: TGTGCCAGCAGTTTATCGGGCGGGTCGTCCGAGCAGTACTTC
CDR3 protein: CASSLSGGSSEQYF

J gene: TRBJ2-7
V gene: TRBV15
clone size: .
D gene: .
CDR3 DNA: TGTGCCACCAGCGAAGGGTCCTACTACGAGCAGTACTTC
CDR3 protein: CATSEGSYYEQYF

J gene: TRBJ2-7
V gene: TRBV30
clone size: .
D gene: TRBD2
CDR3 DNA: TGTGCCTGGAGTTTTGCGGGAGTACTCTACGAGCAGTACTTC
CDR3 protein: CAWSFAGVLYEQYF

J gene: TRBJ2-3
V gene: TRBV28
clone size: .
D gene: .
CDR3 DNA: TGTGCCACCTCGGGAGTCCGGGACACTTTCGTGACAGATACGCAGTATTTT
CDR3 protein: CATSGVRDTFVTDTQYF

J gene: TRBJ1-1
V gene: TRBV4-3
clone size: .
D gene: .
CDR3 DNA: TGCGCCAGCAGCCAAGAGGAGGGGTCGGCGACTGAAGCTTTCTTT
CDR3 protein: CASSQEEGSATEAFF

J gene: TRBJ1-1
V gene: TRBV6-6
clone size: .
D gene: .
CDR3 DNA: TGTGCCAGCAGCCCCAGGCTAGGGGAGGTCGCTGAAGCTTTCTTT
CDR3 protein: CASSPRLGEVAEAFF

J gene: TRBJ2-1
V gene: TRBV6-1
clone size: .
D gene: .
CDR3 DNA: TGTGCCAGCACCACCTCACAGACCGCCTACAATGAGCAGTTCTTC
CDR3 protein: CASTTSQTAYNEQFF

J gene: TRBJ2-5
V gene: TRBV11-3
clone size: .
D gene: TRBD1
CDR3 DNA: TGTGCCAGCAGCCCAGGACAGGGTCGGGTAGGGCAAGAGACCCAGTACTTC
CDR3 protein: CASSPGQGRVGQETQYF

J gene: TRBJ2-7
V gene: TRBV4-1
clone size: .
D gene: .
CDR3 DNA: TGCGCCAGCAGCCAGGAAGGCGCCGGTCCGTACGAGCAGTACTTC
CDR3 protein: CASSQEGAGPYEQYF

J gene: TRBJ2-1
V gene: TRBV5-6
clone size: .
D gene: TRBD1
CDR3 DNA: TGTGCCAGCAGCCCAGGGGGCAATGAGCAGTTCTTC
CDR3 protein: CASSPGGNEQFF

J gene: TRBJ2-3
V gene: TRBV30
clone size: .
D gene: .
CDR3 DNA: TGTGCCTGGAGTGGGGGCGCAGATACGCAGTATTTT
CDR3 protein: CAWSGGADTQYF

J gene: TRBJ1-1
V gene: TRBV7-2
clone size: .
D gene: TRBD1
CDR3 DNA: TGTGCCAGCAGCTTAGTAGTAAGTGACAGGGGCTTGAACACTGAAGCTTTCTTT
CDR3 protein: CASSLVVSDRGLNTEAFF

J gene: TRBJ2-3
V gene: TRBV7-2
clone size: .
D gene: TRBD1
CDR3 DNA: TGTGCCAGCAGATACCACCCGGGACAGGGTCGCGATACGCAGTATTTT
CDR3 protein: CASRYHPGQGRDTQYF

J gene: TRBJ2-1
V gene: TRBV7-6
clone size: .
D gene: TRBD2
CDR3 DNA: TGTGCCAGCAGCTCAATAGCGGGAGGAATCTACAATGAGCAGTTCTTC
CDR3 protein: CASSSIAGGIYNEQFF

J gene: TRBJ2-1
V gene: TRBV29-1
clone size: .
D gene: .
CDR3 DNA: TGCAGCGTTGGCGGGGACAATGAGCAGTTCTTC
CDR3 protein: CSVGGDNEQFF

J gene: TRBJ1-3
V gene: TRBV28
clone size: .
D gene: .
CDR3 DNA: TGTGCCAGCAGTTACCCCGACATACCTGGAAACACCATATATTTT
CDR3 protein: CASSYPDIPGNTIYF

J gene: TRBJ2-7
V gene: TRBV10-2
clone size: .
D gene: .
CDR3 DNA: TGCGCCAGCAGTGAGGCGGGCATCTACGAGCAGTACTTC
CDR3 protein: CASSEAGIYEQYF